This T cell receptor beta chain was observed in a study of blood T cell repertoires in COVID-19 (TCRdb year 2020). With regard to the full study: The collaborator samples originated in the United States, Italy and Spain and spanned the acute and convalescent phases of COVID-19. The material from the prospective study consisted of cDNA or gDNA derived from T cells, B-cell-depleted T cells, or PBMCs. Deeply sampled blood TCRbeta repertoires from subjects exposed to, actively infected with, or recovered from COVID-19 were included in the dataset. The repertoires were released in a freely available public database meant as a resource for research on the immune response to SARS-CoV-2. Samples were obtained from the ongoing ImmuneRACE study (first 160 participants) and from some 1,300 subjects provided by 6 global collaborators. The sample metadata nearly always contained a de-identified subject ID, COVID-19 status, age in years and sex. Where available, HLA class I and class II types were obtained from metadata supplied by the sample provider rather than from assay-based typing.

What the work shows at the level of the full study, not this receptor alone: The quantity of clinical and demographic metadata differed by source and by participant and was supplied without curation.

With respect to this clone: It has no known antigen specificity. It has no much larger one-base neighbor in the sample; base qualities were not kept.

Samples from volunteer blood donors who had recovered from COVID-19 were contributed by a second Seattle source. Whole blood was collected in K2EDTA tubes by collaborating institutions according to the institutions' own protocols. For TCRbeta analysis, collaborator samples were shipped as frozen whole blood, as isolated PBMCs, or as DNA extracted from either sample type. The germline V gene encodes CDR1 SGHTA and CDR2 FQGNSA. The CDR3 sequence holds 16 residues, the cysteine and phenylalanine included. The kept DNA is CDR3 alone, 48 bases in frame from the first base. Trimming at the junction amounts to 5 bases on V and 3 bases on J, and the germline ends lie 17 bases apart. TCRbeta CDR3 regions were amplified from genomic DNA using the immunoSEQ Assay, a bias-controlled multiplex PCR. Per the source publication's procedure: The number of nucleated cells in each sample was estimated from the amplification of reference gene primers within the assay. To quantify the absolute abundance of each unique TCRbeta CDR3 rearrangement, sequence reads were collapsed and filtered. For each sample, productive Simpson clonality was calculated as the square root of Simpson's diversity index over productive rearrangements. Held by TCRdb, this immuneACCESS table contains in-frame sequences only and omits some clones. Under half of the omission traces to an unresolved V gene where checked; the cause of the rest is unknown. The DNA gave D and trimming, while V, J and clone size come from that table. Present in this sample are roughly 150,000 clones, around 90% of which were seen just once. Together, the top ten hold more than 2% of the sample.

Material for sequencing was peripheral blood. The V and J segments used are TRBV7-2 and TRBJ1-5, with the D segment identity uncertain. This TCR was sampled from a man aged 50 or older who had recovered from COVID-19. The CDR3 reads CASSPGNTRPNQPQHF. The DNA sequence reads TGTGCCAGCAGCCCGGGGAACACGCGGCCCAATCAGCCCCAGCATTTT.